This entry is about one T cell receptor (beta chain). This entry belongs to a study of shared T cell receptors in the human thymus. Profiling relied on immunoSEQ multiplex PCR, and the TCRdb table lists in-frame clones only, not all of them. The repertoire holds fewer than 700,000 clones, roughly 90% seen once, with 0.0085% to 0.012% in the top ten. The V end lost 2 bases, the J end lost 1 base, and 8 bases lay between the germline ends. The CDR3 contains 14 residues. Germline loops: CDR1 SNHLY, CDR2 FYNNEI. These same records also appear under a second study, on human thymus T cells. That work adds: Thymus tissue was removed during corrective cardiac surgery.

This clonotype originated in a boy younger than two with a congenital heart defect. Sequenced sample: thymocytes. The chain combines TRBV2 with TRBJ2-5; D unclear. The CDR3: CASSEILGQETQYF. In DNA, the CDR3 is TGTGCCAGCAGTGAAATCCTAGGCCAAGAGACCCAGTACTTC.